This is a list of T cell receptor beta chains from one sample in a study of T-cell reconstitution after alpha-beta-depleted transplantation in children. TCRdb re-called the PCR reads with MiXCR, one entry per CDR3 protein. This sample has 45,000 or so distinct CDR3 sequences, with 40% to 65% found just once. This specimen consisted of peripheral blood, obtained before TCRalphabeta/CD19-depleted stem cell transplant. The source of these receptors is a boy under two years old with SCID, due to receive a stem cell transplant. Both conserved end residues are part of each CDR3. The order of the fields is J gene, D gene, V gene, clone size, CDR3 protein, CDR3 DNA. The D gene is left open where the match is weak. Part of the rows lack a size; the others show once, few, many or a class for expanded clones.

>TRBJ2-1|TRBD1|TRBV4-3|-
CASSQDRDRVFNEQFF
TGCGCCAGCAGCCAAGATCGGGACAGGGTTTTCAATGAGCAGTTCTTC
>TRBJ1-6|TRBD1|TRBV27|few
CASSFSGDSSYNSPLHF
TGTGCCAGCAGTTTCTCAGGGGACAGCTCCTATAATTCACCCCTCCACTTT
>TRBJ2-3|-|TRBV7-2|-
CASSLRVTQYF
TGTGCCAGCAGCTTGCGGGTGACGCAGTATTTT
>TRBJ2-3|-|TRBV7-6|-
CASSLVEGRTDTQYF
TGTGCCAGCAGCTTAGTTGAGGGCCGTACAGATACGCAGTATTTT
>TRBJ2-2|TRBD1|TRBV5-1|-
CASSRSRQGATGELFF
TGCGCCAGCAGCCGAAGCCGACAGGGTGCCACCGGGGAGCTGTTTTTT
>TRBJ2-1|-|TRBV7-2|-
CASSFFMRVSYNEQFF
TGTGCCAGCAGCTTTTTTATGAGGGTTTCCTACAATGAGCAGTTCTTC
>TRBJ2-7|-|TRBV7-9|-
CASSLEGNSPYEQYF
TGTGCCAGCAGCTTAGAGGGGAATTCGCCCTACGAGCAGTACTTC
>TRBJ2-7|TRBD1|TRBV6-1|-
CASTTDREPYEQYF
TGTGCCAGCACCACGGACAGGGAACCCTACGAGCAGTACTTC
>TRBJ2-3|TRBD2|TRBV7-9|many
CASSPPGRADTQYF
TGTGCCAGCAGCCCCCCTGGGAGGGCAGATACGCAGTATTTT
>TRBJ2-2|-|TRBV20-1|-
CSARGTRNTGELFF
TGCAGTGCTAGGGGGACACGTAACACCGGGGAGCTGTTTTTT
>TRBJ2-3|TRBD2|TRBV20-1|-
CSALGLAGGPTSTDTQYF
TGCAGTGCACTCGGACTAGCGGGGGGTCCCACTAGCACAGATACGCAGTATTTT
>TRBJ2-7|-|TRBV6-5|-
CASSSTGASYEQYF
TGTGCCAGCAGTTCCACGGGGGCGTCCTACGAGCAGTACTTC
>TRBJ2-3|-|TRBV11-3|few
CASSLGRGTDTQYF
TGTGCCAGCAGCTTAGGACGAGGCACAGATACGCAGTATTTT
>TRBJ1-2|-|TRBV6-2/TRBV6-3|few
CASSYHDRIEGYTF
TGTGCCAGCAGTTACCACGACAGGATAGAGGGCTACACCTTC
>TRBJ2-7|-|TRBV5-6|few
CASSTSYEQYF
TGTGCCAGCAGCACCTCCTACGAGCAGTACTTC
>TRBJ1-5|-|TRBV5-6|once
CASSPGADQPQHF
TGTGCCAGCAGTCCAGGGGCGGATCAGCCCCAGCATTTT
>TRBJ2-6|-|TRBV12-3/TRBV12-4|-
CASSFAGMSGANVLTF
TGTGCCAGCAGTTTTGCAGGGATGTCTGGGGCCAACGTCCTGACTTTC
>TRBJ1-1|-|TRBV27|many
CASSLLTSSEAFF
TGTGCCAGCAGTTTACTAACCTCCTCTGAAGCTTTCTTT
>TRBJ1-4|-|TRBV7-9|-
CASSVRQPTNEKLFF
TGTGCCAGCAGCGTGCGGCAGCCAACTAATGAAAAACTGTTTTTT
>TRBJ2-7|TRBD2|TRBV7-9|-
CASSLLAGGNEQYF
TGTGCCAGCAGCTTGTTAGCGGGGGGGAATGAGCAGTACTTC
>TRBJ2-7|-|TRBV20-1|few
CSAAGTDYEQYF
TGCAGTGCTGCCGGGACCGACTACGAGCAGTACTTC
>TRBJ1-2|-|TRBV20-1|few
CSAGTPGPKFSGYTF
TGCAGTGCTGGCACCCCGGGACCGAAGTTTTCTGGCTACACCTTC
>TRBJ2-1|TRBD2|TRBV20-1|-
CSGGRASAYNEQFF
TGCAGTGGCGGGAGGGCCAGCGCCTACAATGAGCAGTTCTTC
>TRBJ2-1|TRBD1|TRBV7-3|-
CASSLDRYNEQFF
TGTGCCAGCAGCTTGGACAGGTACAATGAGCAGTTCTTC
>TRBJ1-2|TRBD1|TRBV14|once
CASSSATGRVYGYTF
TGTGCCAGCAGCTCAGCGACAGGGAGGGTCTATGGCTACACCTTC
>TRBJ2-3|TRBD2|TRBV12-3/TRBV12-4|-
CASSPGLAGVTDTQYF
TGTGCCAGCAGTCCTGGACTAGCGGGGGTCACAGATACGCAGTATTTT
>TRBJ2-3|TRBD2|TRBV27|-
CASTQSGGGDTQYF
TGTGCCAGCACCCAAAGCGGGGGGGGAGATACGCAGTATTTT
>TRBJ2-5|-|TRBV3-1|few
CASSQYDSYQETQYF
TGTGCCAGCAGCCAATACGACAGCTACCAAGAGACCCAGTACTTC